A selection of T cell receptor beta chains follows, all from one sample in a study of T cells in Graves' hyperthyroidism and ophthalmopathy. TCRdb itself ran the multiplex PCR reads through MiXCR, one entry per CDR3 protein. The repertoire holds 600,000 to 800,000 distinct CDR3 sequences, over 35% seen once, with around 30% in the top ten. Sequencing was carried out using blood. These receptors all come from a woman aged 40-49 years with Graves' hyperthyroidism. Both conserved end residues are part of each CDR3. Fields, in order: clone size, D gene, J gene, V gene, CDR3 DNA, CDR3 protein. A D gene is named only where the DNA matches it firmly. Rows may omit the clone size; those that give it use once, few, many or a size class.

.,.,TRBJ1-3,TRBV20-1,TGCAGTGCCTACCCTGCAGGCGGTTCCGGAAACACCATATATTTT,CSAYPAGGSGNTIYF
many,.,TRBJ2-7,TRBV20-1,TGCAGTGCTAGAGCAGGGTACGAGCAGTACTTC,CSARAGYEQYF
.,.,TRBJ1-1,TRBV29-1,TGCAGTGTTTACCCCGGCGGAGTGAACACTGAAGCTTTCTTT,CSVYPGGVNTEAFF
.,.,TRBJ1-1,TRBV12-3/TRBV12-4,TGTGCCAGCAGTTTAGCGGCAGGACAGGAAGCTTTCTTT,CASSLAAGQEAFF
.,.,TRBJ2-2,TRBV6-5,TGTGCCATCAGTGAGTCAACAGGGGGGGTTACCGGGGAGCCGTTTTTT,CAISESTGGVTGEPFF
few,TRBD1,TRBJ1-6,TRBV4-1,TGCGCCAGCAGCCTCCGGGACAGGGACACCTATAATTCACCCCTCCACTTT,CASSLRDRDTYNSPLHF
few,TRBD2,TRBJ2-5,TRBV15,TGTGCCACCAGTGACGCGGGACTAGCTCGGGCCCAGTACTTC,CATSDAGLARAQYF
many,.,TRBJ1-1,TRBV5-6,TGTGCCAGCAGCTTGGCCCGGGGAGGGAACACTGAAGCTTTCTTT,CASSLARGGNTEAFF
.,TRBD1,TRBJ1-1,TRBV2,TGTGCCAGCAGCTTGATGGGACAGGGGATAGGGATGAACACTGAAGCTTTCTTT,CASSLMGQGIGMNTEAFF
.,.,TRBJ2-2,TRBV2,TGTGCCAGCAGCCGTGTCACCGTGGAGCTGTTTTTT,CASSRVTVELFF